This T cell receptor beta chain was recovered during a study of metastatic and nonmetastatic thyroid tumors. At the level of the study: Where malignant and benign thyroid patients were concerned, repertoires were compared across blood and tumor or nodule tissue. Regarding the study as a whole: Across blood and tumor, TCR beta diversity in malignant thyroid tumors was reportedly significantly higher than in benign nodules.

Using MiXCR, TCRdb re-called clones from the PCR reads. The sample carries tens of thousands of clones, about an eighth recorded once. The sample holds many counts of this clone. The target antigen is unknown. Thyroid surgery had not been preceded by any treatment in any patient. This receptor was obtained from a female donor with papillary thyroid cancer or a benign thyroid nodule (not recorded which). Some clones in this sample may be carry-over from other donors' samples. Sequences were obtained from blood.

The CDR3 region is CASSLERATNTEAFF. Here the CDR3 DNA reads TGTGCCAGCAGTTTAGAAAGGGCAACAAACACTGAAGCTTTCTTT. The chain joins TRBV28 to TRBJ1-1; D not certain. Trimming shortened V by 2 bases and J by 2 bases, and 12 bases separated the two germline ends. Germline CDR1 and CDR2: MDHEN and SYDVKM. The CDR3 has 15 residues.